This TCR beta chain appears in the sequencing data of a study of blood T cell repertoires in COVID-19. This CDR3 is built from 18 residues. Germline CDR1 MGHRA, CDR2 YSYEKL. Trimming took 3 bases from V and 5 from J; bases not matched to a gene: 15. Source study methods: Nucleated cell number was recorded as an estimate derived from reference gene primer amplification. Sequenced by immunoSEQ multiplex PCR; TCRdb stores in-frame clones only, minus some. That table is the source of V, J and clone size, and D and trimming were worked out from the DNA. The sample has roughly 130,000 clones, about 90% seen once; the top ten hold approximately 3.3%.

The sequenced material came from peripheral blood. The chain uses TRBV4-1 and TRBJ2-1, with 8 bases that match TRBD1. The sequence was collected from a woman aged 60-75 years with acute or convalescent COVID-19. The CDR3 sequence: CASSHKQGAMDMDNEQFF. CDR3 nucleotides: TGCGCCAGCAGCCACAAGCAGGGGGCCATGGATATGGACAATGAGCAGTTCTTC.